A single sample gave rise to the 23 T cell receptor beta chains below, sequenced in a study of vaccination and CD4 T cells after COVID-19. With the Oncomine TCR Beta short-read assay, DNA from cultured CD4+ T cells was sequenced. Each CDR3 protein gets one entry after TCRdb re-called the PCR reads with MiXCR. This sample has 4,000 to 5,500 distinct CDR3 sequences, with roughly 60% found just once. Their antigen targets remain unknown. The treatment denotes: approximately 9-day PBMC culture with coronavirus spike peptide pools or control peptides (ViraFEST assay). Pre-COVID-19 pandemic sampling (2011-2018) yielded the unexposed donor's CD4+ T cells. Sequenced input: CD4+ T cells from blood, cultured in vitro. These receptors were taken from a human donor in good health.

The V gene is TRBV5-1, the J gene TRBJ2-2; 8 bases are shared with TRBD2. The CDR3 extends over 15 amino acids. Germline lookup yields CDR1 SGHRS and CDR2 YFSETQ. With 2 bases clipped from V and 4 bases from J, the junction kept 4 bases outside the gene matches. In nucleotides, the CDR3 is TGCGCCAGCAGCTTAGCGGGAGCGCTCACCGGGGAGCTGTTTTTT. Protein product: CASSLAGALTGELFF.

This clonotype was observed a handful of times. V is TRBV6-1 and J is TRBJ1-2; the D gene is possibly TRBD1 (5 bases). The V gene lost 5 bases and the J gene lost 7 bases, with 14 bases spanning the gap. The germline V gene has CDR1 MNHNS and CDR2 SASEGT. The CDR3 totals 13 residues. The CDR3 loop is CASSQGTRGGYTF. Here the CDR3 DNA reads TGTGCCAGCAGTCAAGGGACTCGGGGTGGCTACACCTTC.

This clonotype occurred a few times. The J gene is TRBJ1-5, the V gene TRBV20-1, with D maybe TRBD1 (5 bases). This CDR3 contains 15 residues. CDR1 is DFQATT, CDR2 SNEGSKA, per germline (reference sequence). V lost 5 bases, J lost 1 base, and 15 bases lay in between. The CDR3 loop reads CSAFYRGLSNQPQHF. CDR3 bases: TGCAGTGCTTTCTACCGGGGGTTAAGCAATCAGCCCCAGCATTTT.

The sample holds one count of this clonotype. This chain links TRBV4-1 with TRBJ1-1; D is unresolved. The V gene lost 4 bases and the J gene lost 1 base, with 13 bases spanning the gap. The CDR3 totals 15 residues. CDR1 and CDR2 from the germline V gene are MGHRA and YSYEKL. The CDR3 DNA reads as TGCGCCAGCAGCCGGAACTATGGGCAGAACACTGAAGCTTTCTTT. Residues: CASSRNYGQNTEAFF.

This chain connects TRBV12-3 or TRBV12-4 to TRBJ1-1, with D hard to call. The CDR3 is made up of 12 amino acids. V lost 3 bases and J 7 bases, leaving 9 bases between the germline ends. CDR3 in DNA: TGTGCCAGCAGTTTTGCAGGAGATGAAGCTTTCTTT. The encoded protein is CASSFAGDEAFF.

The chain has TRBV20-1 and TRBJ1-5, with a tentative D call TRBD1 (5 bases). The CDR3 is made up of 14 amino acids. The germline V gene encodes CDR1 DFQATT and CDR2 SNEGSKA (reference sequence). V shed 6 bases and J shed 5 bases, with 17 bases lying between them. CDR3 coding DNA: TGCAGTGCCTGGCGGGGGAGAAGGGATCAGCCCCAGCATTTT. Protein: CSAWRGRRDQPQHF.

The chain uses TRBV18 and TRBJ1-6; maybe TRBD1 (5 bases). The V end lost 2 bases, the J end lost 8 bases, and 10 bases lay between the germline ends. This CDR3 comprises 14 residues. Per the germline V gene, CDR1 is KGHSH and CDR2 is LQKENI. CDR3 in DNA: TGTGCCAGCTCACCAAAGGGGAATGATTCACCCCTCCACTTT. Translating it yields CASSPKGNDSPLHF.

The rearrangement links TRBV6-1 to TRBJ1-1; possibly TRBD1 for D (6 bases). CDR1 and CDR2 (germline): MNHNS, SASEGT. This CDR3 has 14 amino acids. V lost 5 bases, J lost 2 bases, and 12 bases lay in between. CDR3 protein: CASSLDRVNTEAFF. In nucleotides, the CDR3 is TGTGCCAGCAGTCTGGACAGAGTTAACACTGAAGCTTTCTTT.

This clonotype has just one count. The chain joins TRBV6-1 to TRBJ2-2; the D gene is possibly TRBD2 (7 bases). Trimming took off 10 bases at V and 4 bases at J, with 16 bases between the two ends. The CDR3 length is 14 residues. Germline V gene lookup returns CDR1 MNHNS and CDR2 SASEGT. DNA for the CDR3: TGTGCCATCCGGGGGGCGGGGGTCACCGGGGAGCTGTTTTTT. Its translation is CAIRGAGVTGELFF.

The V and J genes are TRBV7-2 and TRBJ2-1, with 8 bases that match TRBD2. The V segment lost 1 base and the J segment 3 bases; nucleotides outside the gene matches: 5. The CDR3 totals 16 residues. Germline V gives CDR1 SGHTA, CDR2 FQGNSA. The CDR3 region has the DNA TGTGCCAGCAGCTTAGTAGCGGGGCTTGTCTACAATGAGCAGTTCTTC. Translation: CASSLVAGLVYNEQFF.

CDR3 amino acids: CASSLPSDPSLGYTF. The CDR3 DNA is TGTGCCAGCAGCTTACCTTCGGACCCCTCCCTAGGCTACACCTTC. The rearrangement uses TRBV7-9 and TRBJ1-2; D is undetermined. CDR1 and CDR2 from the germline V gene are SEHNR and FQNEAQ (reference sequence). V was pared by 2 bases and J by 8 bases, with 18 bases between. The CDR3 is made up of 15 amino acids.

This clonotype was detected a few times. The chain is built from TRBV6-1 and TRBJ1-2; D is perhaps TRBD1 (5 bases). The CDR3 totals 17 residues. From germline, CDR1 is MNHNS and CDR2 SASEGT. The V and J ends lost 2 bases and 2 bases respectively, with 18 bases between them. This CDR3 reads CASSERVSRDANYGYTF. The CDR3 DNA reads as TGTGCCAGCAGTGAAAGGGTGAGCCGGGACGCGAACTATGGCTACACCTTC.

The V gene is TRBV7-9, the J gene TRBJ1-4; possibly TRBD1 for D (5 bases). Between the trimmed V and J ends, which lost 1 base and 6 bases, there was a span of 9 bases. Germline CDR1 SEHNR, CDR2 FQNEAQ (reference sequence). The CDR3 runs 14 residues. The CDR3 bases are TGTGCCAGCAGCTTAGGCAGGGACGATGAAAAACTGTTTTTT. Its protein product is CASSLGRDDEKLFF.

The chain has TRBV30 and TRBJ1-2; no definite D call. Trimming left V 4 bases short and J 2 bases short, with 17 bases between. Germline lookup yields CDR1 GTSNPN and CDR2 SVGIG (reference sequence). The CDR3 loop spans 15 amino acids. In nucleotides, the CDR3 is TGTGCCTGGACTCGACACCTACGAACAAACTATGGCTACACCTTC. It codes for CAWTRHLRTNYGYTF. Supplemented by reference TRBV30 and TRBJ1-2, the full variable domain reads SQTIHQWPATLVQPVGSPLSLECTVEGTSNPNLYWYRQAAGRGLQLLFYSVGIGQISSEVPQNLSASRPQDRQFILSSKKLLLSDSGFYLCAWTRHLRTNYGYTFGSGTRLTVV.

CDR3 in amino acids: CASSYSSTYEQYF. CDR3 DNA: TGTGCCAGCAGTTACTCATCAACCTACGAGCAGTACTTC. V usage is TRBV6-5 and J usage is TRBJ2-7; no clear D. V was shortened by 0 bases and J by 2 bases, with 5 bases between the two germline ends. Germline V lookup: CDR1 MNHEY, CDR2 SVGAGI. The CDR3 is 13 amino acids.

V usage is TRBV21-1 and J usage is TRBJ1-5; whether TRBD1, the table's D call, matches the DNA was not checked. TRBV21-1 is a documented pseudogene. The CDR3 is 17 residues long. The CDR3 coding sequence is TGTGCCAGCAGCAAAAGCCTTGGTCCCCATAGCAATCAGCCCCAGCATTTT. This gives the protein CASSKSLGPHSNQPQHF.

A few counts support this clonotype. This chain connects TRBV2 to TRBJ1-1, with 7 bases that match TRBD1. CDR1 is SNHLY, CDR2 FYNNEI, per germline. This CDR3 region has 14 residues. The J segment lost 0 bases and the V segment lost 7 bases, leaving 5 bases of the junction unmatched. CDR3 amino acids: CASMGDRLNTEAFF. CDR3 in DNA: TGTGCCAGCATGGGGGACAGACTGAACACTGAAGCTTTCTTT.

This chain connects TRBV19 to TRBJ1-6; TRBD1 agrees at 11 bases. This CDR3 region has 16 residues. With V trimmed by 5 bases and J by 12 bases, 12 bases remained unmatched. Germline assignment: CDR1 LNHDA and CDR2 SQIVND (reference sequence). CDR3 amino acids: CASSLRRGQGDGPLHF. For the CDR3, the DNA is TGTGCCAGTAGTCTACGTCGGGGACAGGGGGACGGACCCCTCCACTTT.

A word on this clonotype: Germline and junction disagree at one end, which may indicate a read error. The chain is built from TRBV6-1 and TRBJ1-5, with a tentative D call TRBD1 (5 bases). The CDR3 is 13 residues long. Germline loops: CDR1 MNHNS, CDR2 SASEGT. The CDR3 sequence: CASSKQENRPQHF. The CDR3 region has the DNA TGTGCCAGCAGCAAACAGGAGAATCGGCCCCAGCATTTT.

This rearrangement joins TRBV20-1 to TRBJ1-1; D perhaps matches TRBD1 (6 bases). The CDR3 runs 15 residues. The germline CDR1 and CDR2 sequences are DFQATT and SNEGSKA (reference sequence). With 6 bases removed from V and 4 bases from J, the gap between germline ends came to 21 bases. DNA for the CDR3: TGCAGTGCAGCACAGACAGGAAGGGGCCGCACTGAAGCTTTCTTT. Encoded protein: CSAAQTGRGRTEAFF.

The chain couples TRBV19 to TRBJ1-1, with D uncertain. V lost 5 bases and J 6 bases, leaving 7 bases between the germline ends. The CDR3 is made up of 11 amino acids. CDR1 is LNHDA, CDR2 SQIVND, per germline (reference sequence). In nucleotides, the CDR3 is TGTGCCAGTAGTCGACGGGCTGAAGCTTTCTTT. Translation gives CASSRRAEAFF.

CDR3 amino acids: CSARDQRLYEQYF. In DNA form, the CDR3 reads TGCAGTGCTAGAGATCAGCGGCTCTACGAGCAGTACTTC. This chain uses TRBV20-1 with TRBJ2-7; a possible D gene is TRBD2 (5 bases). This CDR3 is 13 amino acids long. V was shortened by 0 bases and J by 3 bases, with 9 bases between the two germline ends. Germline V lookup: CDR1 DFQATT, CDR2 SNEGSKA (reference sequence).

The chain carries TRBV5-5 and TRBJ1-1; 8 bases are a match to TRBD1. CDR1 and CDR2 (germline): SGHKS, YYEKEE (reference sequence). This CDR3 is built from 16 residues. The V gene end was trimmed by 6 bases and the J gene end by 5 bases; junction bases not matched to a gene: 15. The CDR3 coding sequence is TGTGCCAGCATTCCCCGAGTTGGACAGGGATTAACTGAAGCTTTCTTT. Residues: CASIPRVGQGLTEAFF.